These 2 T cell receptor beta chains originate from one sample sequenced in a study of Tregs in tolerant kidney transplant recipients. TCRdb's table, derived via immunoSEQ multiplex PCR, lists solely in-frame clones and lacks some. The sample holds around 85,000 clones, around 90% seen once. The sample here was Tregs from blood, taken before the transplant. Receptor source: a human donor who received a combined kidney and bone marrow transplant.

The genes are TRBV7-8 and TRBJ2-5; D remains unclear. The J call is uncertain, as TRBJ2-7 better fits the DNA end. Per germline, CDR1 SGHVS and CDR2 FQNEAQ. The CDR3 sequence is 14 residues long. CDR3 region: CASSSYLWTSEQYF. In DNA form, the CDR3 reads TGTGCCAGCAGCTCCTACTTATGGACCTCCGAGCAGTACTTC.

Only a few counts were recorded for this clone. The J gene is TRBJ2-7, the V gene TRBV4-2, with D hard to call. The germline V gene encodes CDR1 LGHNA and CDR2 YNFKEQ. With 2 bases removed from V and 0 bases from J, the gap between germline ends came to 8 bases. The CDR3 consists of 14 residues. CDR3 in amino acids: CASSQSYSSYEQYF. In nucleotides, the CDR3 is TGTGCCAGCAGCCAATCCTATAGCTCCTACGAGCAGTACTTC.